The clone carrying this T cell receptor beta chain was observed at least ten times. Its cognate antigen is unknown. V lost 1 base and J lost 10, with 13 bases in between. CDR1 and CDR2 (germline): SGHNT, YENEEA. CDR3 length equals 13 residues. The study excluded patients with uncontrolled infection, other autoimmune disease, pregnancy or lactation. This entry belongs to a study of T cells in Graves' hyperthyroidism and ophthalmopathy. The CDR3 regions of TCR beta were amplified from RNA transcripts. RT-PCR in the first round (using the HTBI primer set) targeted the TCR CDR3. From the multiplex PCR reads, TCRdb called clonotypes with MiXCR, one entry per CDR3 protein. The data contain almost 350,000 distinct CDR3 sequences, around 18% of them singletons. Broader study findings: Using 13 V-J features, a model discriminated ophthalmopathy from stable hyperthyroidism.

The receptor's source is a woman aged 40 to 55 with Graves' ophthalmopathy. Sequenced: blood. This chain joins TRBV11-3 and TRBJ1-1; a possible D gene is TRBD1 (6 bases). CDR3 protein: CASSLVIQGRAFF. CDR3 sequence (DNA): TGTGCCAGCAGCTTAGTGATACAGGGCCGAGCTTTCTTT.